One and the same sample provided the 8 T cell receptor beta chains below, sequenced in a study of identical twins. Each CDR3 protein is one row after TCRdb ran MiXCR on the 5' RACE reads. The table lists around 100,000 distinct CDR3 sequences, about 5.6% of them singletons. The sample consisted of memory T cells sorted from blood. The source is a woman in her 50s in good health.

Ten or more counts support this clonotype. In nucleotides, the CDR3 is TGTGCCAGCAGCGTAGGTTTGGGGGACTTTACGGAGCAGTACTTC. Translation gives CASSVGLGDFTEQYF. The chain joins TRBV9 to TRBJ2-7, with D possibly being TRBD2 (6 bases). Germline assignment: CDR1 SGDLS and CDR2 YYNGEE. The CDR3 runs to 15 residues. Trimming took 0 bases from V and 7 from J, leaving 17 bases between them.

The V gene is TRBV20-1, the J gene TRBJ2-7, with D perhaps matching TRBD1 (5 bases). Deletions cut 3 bases from V and 5 bases from J, with 17 bases between. The CDR3 is made up of 14 amino acids. Germline assignment: CDR1 DFQATT and CDR2 SNEGSKA (reference sequence). The CDR3 sequence is CSARDMGLLNEQYF. For the CDR3, the DNA is TGCAGTGCTAGGGACATGGGGTTGCTGAACGAGCAGTACTTC.

The table lists this clonotype with many counts. The rearrangement uses TRBV5-1 and TRBJ2-1, with 11 bases aligning to TRBD2. The CDR3 runs to 17 residues. Germline V lookup: CDR1 SGHRS, CDR2 YFSETQ. Trimming took 4 bases from V and 10 from J; bases not matched to a gene: 16. This chain's CDR3 is CASSQLAGGMGLIEQFF. The DNA for the CDR3 is TGCGCCAGCAGCCAGCTAGCGGGAGGTATGGGCCTTATCGAGCAGTTCTTC. Full variable domain (remainder filled in from reference TRBV5-1 and TRBJ2-1): KAGVTQTPRYLIKTRGQQVTLSCSPISGHRSVSWYQQTPGQGLQFLFEYFSETQRNKGNFPGRFSGRQFSNSRSEMNVSTLELGDSALYLCASSQLAGGMGLIEQFFGPGTRLTVL.

This clonotype was detected many times. The chain recombines TRBV12-3 or TRBV12-4 with TRBJ2-2, with 8 positions matching TRBD2. V was clipped by 6 bases and J by 8 bases; unmatched bases: 5. The length of the CDR3 is 13 residues. The chain's CDR3 is CASRGTSSGELFF. CDR3 nucleotide sequence: TGTGCCAGCAGGGGGACTAGTTCTGGGGAGCTGTTTTTT.

The sample holds many counts of this clonotype. V gene TRBV5-1 combines with J gene TRBJ2-5; 10 bases fit TRBD2. This CDR3 has 14 amino acids. Trimming took 2 bases from V and 4 from J; bases not matched to a gene: 2. Germline V gives CDR1 SGHRS, CDR2 YFSETQ. The CDR3 nucleotides read TGCGCCAGCAGCTTAAGCGGGAGGGGAGAGACCCAGTACTTC. Protein: CASSLSGRGETQYF.

This clonotype was seen many times. A junction boundary mismatches the germline segment, possibly from a read error. The chain has TRBV24-1 and TRBJ1-5; D uncertain. Germline lookup yields CDR1 KGHDR and CDR2 SFDVKD. The CDR3 has 15 amino acids. DNA for the CDR3: TGTGCCACCAGTGATACTCGGGCCCCTGATCACCCCCAGCATTTT. Translation gives CATSDTRAPDHPQHF.

This clonotype came up many times. The chain carries TRBV4-2 and TRBJ1-2; 8 bases fit TRBD1. The CDR3 loop spans 15 amino acids. V shed 1 base, J shed 7 bases, and the junction held 8 bases outside the gene matches. Germline-derived CDR1 and CDR2 are LGHNA and YNFKEQ. DNA of the CDR3: TGTGCCAGCAGCCAAGGAAGGACAGGGTCGTTTGGCTACACCTTC. Residues: CASSQGRTGSFGYTF.

The chain links TRBV4-2 to TRBJ2-1, with a tentative D call TRBD1 (6 bases). The CDR3 is 14 residues long. The germline V and J ends were trimmed by 1 base and 6 bases, with 10 bases remaining between them. Germline assignment: CDR1 LGHNA and CDR2 YNFKEQ. In DNA form, the CDR3 reads TGTGCCAGCAGCCAAGGGGGGCAGGGCAATGAGCAGTTCTTC. As protein: CASSQGGQGNEQFF.